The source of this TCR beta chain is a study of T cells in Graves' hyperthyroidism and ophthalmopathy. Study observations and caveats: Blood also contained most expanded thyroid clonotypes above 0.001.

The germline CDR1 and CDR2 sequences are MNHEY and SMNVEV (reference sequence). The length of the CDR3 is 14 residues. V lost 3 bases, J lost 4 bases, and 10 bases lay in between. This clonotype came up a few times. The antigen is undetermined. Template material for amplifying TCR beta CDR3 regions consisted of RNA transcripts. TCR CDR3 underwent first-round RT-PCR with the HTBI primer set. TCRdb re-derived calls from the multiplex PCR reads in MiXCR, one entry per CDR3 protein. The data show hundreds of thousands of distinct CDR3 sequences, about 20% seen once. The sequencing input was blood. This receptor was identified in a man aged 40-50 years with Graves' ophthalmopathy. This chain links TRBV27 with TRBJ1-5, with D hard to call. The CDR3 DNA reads TGTGCCAGCAGTTTCATGGGAGGGAATCAGCCCCAGCATTTT. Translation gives CASSFMGGNQPQHF.